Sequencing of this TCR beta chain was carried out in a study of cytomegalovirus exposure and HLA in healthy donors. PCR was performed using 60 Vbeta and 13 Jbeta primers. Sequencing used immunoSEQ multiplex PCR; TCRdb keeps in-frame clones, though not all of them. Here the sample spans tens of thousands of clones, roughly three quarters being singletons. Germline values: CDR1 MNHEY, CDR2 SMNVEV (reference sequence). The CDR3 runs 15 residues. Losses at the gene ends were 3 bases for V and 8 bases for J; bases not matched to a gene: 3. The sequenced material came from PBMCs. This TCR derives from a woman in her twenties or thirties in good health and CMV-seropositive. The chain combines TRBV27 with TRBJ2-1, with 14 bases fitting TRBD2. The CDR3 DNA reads TGTGCCAGCAGTTTCGGGACTAGCGGGAGCCATGAGCAGTTCTTC. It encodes CASSFGTSGSHEQFF.